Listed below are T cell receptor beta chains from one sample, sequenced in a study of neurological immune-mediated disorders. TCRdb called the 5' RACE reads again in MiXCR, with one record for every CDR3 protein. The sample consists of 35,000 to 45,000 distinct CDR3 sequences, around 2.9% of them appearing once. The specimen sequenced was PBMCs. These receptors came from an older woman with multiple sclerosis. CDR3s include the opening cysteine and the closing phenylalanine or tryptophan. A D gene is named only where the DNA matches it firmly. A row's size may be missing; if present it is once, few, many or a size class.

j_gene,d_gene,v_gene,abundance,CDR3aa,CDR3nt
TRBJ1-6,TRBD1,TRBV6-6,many,CASRGQGLRNSPLHF,TGTGCCAGCAGGGGACAGGGTCTCAGGAATTCACCCCTCCACTTT
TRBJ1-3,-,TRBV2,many,CASTASFGNTIYF,TGTGCCAGCACAGCCAGTTTTGGAAACACCATATATTTT
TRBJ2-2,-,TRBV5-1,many,CASSLRQTNTGELFF,TGCGCCAGCAGCTTACGACAGACCAACACCGGGGAGCTGTTTTTT
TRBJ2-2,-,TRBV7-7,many,CASSLGFSGELFF,TGTGCCAGCAGCTTAGGATTTTCCGGGGAGCTGTTTTTT
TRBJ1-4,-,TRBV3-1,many,CASSQGGREGEKLFF,TGTGCCAGCAGCCAAGGGGGCAGGGAGGGAGAAAAACTGTTTTTT
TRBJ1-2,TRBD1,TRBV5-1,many,CASSLGQGGYGYTF,TGCGCCAGCAGCCTCGGACAGGGGGGCTATGGCTACACCTTC
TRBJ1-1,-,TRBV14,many,CASSGKTEAFF,TGTGCCAGCAGCGGGAAGACTGAAGCTTTCTTT
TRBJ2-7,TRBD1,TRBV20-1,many,CSAVRTGGRYEQYF,TGCAGTGCCGTCCGGACAGGGGGCCGTTACGAGCAGTACTTC
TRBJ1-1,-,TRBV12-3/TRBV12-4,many,CASSPTGLEAFF,TGTGCCAGCAGCCCTACAGGGCTAGAAGCTTTCTTT
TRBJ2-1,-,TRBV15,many,CATSRDPPGSTYNEQFF,TGTGCCACCAGCAGAGATCCGCCGGGGAGCACTTACAATGAGCAGTTCTTC
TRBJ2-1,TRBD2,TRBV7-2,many,CASSGGLAGSGVQFF,TGTGCCAGCAGCGGTGGACTAGCGGGGAGCGGGGTGCAGTTCTTC
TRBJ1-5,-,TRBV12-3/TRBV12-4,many,CASSFGPNQPQHF,TGTGCCAGCAGTTTCGGACCCAATCAGCCCCAGCATTTT
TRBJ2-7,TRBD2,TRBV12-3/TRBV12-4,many,CASRQSTSPGNEQYF,TGTGCCAGCAGACAATCGACTAGCCCCGGGAACGAGCAGTACTTC
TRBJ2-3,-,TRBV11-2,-,CASSFHSARDTDTQYF,TGTGCCAGCAGCTTTCATTCAGCCCGTGACACAGATACGCAGTATTTT
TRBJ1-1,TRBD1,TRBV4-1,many,CASSSRQGKAFF,TGCGCCAGCAGCTCCCGACAGGGGAAGGCTTTCTTT
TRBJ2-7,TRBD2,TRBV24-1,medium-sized,CATSGATSGGAQYF,TGTGCCACCAGTGGCGCGACTAGCGGGGGAGCGCAGTACTTC
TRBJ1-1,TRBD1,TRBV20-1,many,CSVRDRGITEAFF,TGCAGTGTCAGAGACAGGGGGATCACTGAAGCTTTCTTT
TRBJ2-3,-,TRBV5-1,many,CASSSAGTSTDTQYF,TGCGCCAGCAGCTCTGCCGGGACTAGCACAGATACGCAGTATTTT
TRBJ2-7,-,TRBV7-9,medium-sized,CASSYLSYEQYF,TGTGCCAGCAGCTATCTCTCCTACGAGCAGTACTTC
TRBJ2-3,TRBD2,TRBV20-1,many,CSAPQTSGGPDTQYF,TGCAGTGCTCCACAGACTAGCGGGGGGCCCGACACGCAGTATTTT
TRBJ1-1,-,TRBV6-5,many,CASSQSGVGTEAFF,TGTGCCAGCAGCCAATCGGGGGTCGGCACTGAAGCTTTCTTT
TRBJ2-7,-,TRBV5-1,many,CASSLRSQGDEQYF,TGCGCCAGCAGCTTGCGAAGCCAGGGAGACGAGCAGTACTTC
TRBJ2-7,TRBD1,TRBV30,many,CAWVSRTGGPYEQYF,TGTGCCTGGGTGTCCAGGACAGGGGGACCCTACGAGCAGTACTTC
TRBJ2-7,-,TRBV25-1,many,CASHRDNSYEQYF,TGTGCCAGCCACCGGGACAACTCCTACGAGCAGTACTTC
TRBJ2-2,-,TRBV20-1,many,CSASSGTGELFF,TGCAGTGCTAGTTCGGGAACCGGGGAGCTGTTTTTT
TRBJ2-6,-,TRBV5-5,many,CASSLIGGSGANVLTF,TGTGCCAGCAGCCTAATCGGAGGCTCTGGGGCCAACGTCCTGACTTTC
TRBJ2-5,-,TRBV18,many,CASSPPAGEETQYF,TGTGCCAGCTCACCACCGGCGGGCGAAGAGACCCAGTACTTC
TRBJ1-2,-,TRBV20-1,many,CSASTQASGYTF,TGCAGTGCTAGTACCCAAGCGAGCGGCTACACCTTC
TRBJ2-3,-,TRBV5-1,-,CASSIERDTQYF,TGCGCCAGCAGCATTGAGAGAGATACGCAGTATTTT
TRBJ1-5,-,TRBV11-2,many,CASSLWGNQPQHF,TGTGCCAGCAGCTTGTGGGGGAATCAGCCCCAGCATTTT
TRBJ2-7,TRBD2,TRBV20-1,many,CSARLQRGSLEQYF,TGCAGTGCTAGATTGCAGCGGGGATCACTCGAGCAGTACTTC
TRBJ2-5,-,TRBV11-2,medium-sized,CASSLWGSETQYF,TGTGCCAGCAGCTTATGGGGGTCGGAGACCCAGTACTTC
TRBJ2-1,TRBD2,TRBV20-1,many,CSARTGRDGGYSNEQFF,TGCAGTGCCCGAACGGGGAGGGACGGGGGTTATAGCAATGAGCAGTTCTTC
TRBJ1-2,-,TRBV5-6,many,CASSLTTVDGYTF,TGTGCCAGCAGCTTGACAACCGTGGATGGCTACACCTTC
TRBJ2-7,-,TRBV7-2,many,CASSLVGGIYEQYF,TGTGCCAGCAGCTTAGTGGGGGGTATCTACGAGCAGTACTTC
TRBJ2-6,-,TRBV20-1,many,CSAPSHGGANVLTF,TGCAGTGCCCCCAGCCACGGGGGGGCCAACGTCCTGACTTTC
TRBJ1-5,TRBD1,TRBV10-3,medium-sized,CAISDTGTGQPQHF,TGTGCCATCAGTGACACCGGGACAGGTCAGCCCCAGCATTTT
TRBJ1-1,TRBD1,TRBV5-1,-,CASSLAGEGALNTEAFF,TGCGCCAGCAGCTTGGCTGGGGAGGGGGCTTTGAACACTGAAGCTTTCTTT
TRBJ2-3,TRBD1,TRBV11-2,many,CASSSDRPHTHTQYF,TGTGCCAGCAGCTCGGACAGGCCCCATACCCATACGCAGTATTTT
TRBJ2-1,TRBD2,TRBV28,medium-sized,CASSLPLTAGVTKQFF,TGTGCCAGCAGTTTACCCCTAACGGCGGGGGTTACTAAGCAGTTCTTC
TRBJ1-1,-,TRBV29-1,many,CSVERTGGTEAFF,TGCAGCGTTGAACGTACAGGCGGCACTGAAGCTTTCTTT
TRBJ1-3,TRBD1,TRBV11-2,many,CASNPGGTGFYSGNTIYF,TGTGCCAGCAACCCCGGGGGGACAGGGTTTTATTCTGGAAACACCATATATTTT
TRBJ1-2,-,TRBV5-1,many,CASSLASRSGYTF,TGCGCCAGCAGCTTGGCTTCCCGCTCTGGCTACACCTTC
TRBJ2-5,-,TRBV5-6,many,CASRASGWRETQYF,TGTGCCAGCCGAGCCTCAGGGTGGAGGGAGACCCAGTACTTC
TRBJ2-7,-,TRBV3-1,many,CASSHPNFSHEQYF,TGTGCCAGCAGCCATCCAAATTTTAGCCACGAGCAGTACTTC
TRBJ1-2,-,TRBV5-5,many,CASISVNYGYTF,TGTGCCAGCATTTCGGTAAACTATGGCTACACCTTC
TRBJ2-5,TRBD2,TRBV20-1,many,CSAAGEGLAGQETQYF,TGCAGTGCTGCGGGGGAGGGACTAGCGGGGCAAGAGACCCAGTACTTC
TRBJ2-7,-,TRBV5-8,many,CASSLGPIRAEQYF,TGTGCCAGCAGCTTGGGGCCGATCAGGGCCGAGCAGTACTTC
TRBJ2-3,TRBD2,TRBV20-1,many,CSARAHGVGGGGTDTQYF,TGCAGTGCTAGAGCCCATGGTGTGGGCGGGGGTGGGACAGATACGCAGTATTTT
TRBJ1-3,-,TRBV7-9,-,CASSHRASGNTIYF,TGTGCCAGCAGTCACAGGGCCAGTGGAAACACCATATATTTT
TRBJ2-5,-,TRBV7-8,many,CASSFGAQETQYF,TGTGCCAGCAGCTTCGGCGCCCAAGAGACCCAGTACTTC
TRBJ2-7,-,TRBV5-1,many,CASTAVGVYEQYF,TGCGCCAGCACGGCGGTGGGAGTTTACGAGCAGTACTTC
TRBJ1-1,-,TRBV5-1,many,CASSLEMALQNTEAFF,TGCGCCAGCAGCTTGGAGATGGCACTGCAGAACACTGAAGCTTTCTTT